The rows below give T cell receptor beta chains drawn from one sample of a study of T cells after yellow fever vaccination. In TCRdb, the 5' RACE reads were re-called with MiXCR into one record per CDR3 protein. The sample shows about 85,000 distinct CDR3 sequences, more than 10% of them seen only once. Sequencing used CD8+ T cells not binding an NS4B(214-222) dextramer, sorted from PBMCs, obtained roughly 20 days after the first yellow fever vaccination. The receptors come from a man in his late teens or twenties who received the YFV17D yellow fever vaccine. Both conserved end residues are part of each CDR3. Expanded clones are given a class, and other clones once, few, many or no size at all.

cdr3_length v_call clone_size cdr3_aa
12 TRBV10-3 - CAGGGRADTQYF
12 TRBV7-9 - CASARGNNEQFF
16 TRBV4-1 few CASSQVASGGVGEQYF
13 TRBV6-2/TRBV6-3 once CASSWVNADTQYF
16 TRBV5-1 few CASSLNEGLSADGYTF
13 TRBV6-6 many CASSFGRRTEAFF
14 TRBV4-1 - CASSHGGAYNEQFF
12 TRBV20-1 - CSARDLRPEAFF
12 TRBV7-2 - CASSLVAGGLHF
14 TRBV5-5 - CASSSGQRVNEQYF
12 TRBV10-3 - CATSGDAVEAFF
15 TRBV4-1 few CASSQVPDRDYGYTF
14 TRBV12-3/TRBV12-4 few CASSPVGVDQPQHF
13 TRBV29-1 many CSVAPGGPDTQYF
14 TRBV5-8 few CASIMVGGQETQYF
15 TRBV7-9 few CASSSPTRESYGYTF
16 TRBV12-3/TRBV12-4 few CASSPLGSGGTDTQYF
16 TRBV4-1 - CASSQVGGSGGSPLHF
14 TRBV2 few CASSEGQGYQPQHF
17 TRBV12-3/TRBV12-4 many CASSRGYVGSSYNEQFF
15 TRBV12-3/TRBV12-4 few CASSLRDTAGYGYTF
15 TRBV10-2 few CASSERGGGSYGYTF
15 TRBV27 - CASRDRDSGTGELFF
16 TRBV29-1 few CSVEGLAGGSGNEQFF
15 TRBV4-2 - CASSPRLFGTDTQYF